This T cell receptor (beta chain) was identified in a study of human T cells and chemical hapten exposure. Study context: TCR yields differed between samples (mainly from small differences in pooled library volume). Study-level results: With regard to DPC sensitization, TCRs above 1 in 1000 frequency did not change.

It was unfractionated whole blood from which total RNA was extracted. Each cDNA molecule in the library carried unique molecular identifiers. Original data processing: Samples contained a median of 95,638 TCRs, with a range of about 23,224 to 700,000. TCRdb reanalysed the reads using MiXCR and keeps one entry per CDR3 protein. The authors' filters were not applied to this entry. This table has about 120,000 distinct CDR3 sequences, 8% to 9.5% appearing once. This clonotype was observed at least ten times. Its antigen is as yet unknown. The sequence was collected from a human donor in good health. Some clones in this sample may be carry-over from other donors' samples. The sample taken for sequencing was whole blood.

CDR3 in DNA: TGTGCCAGCAGTTTCACGACGGACCATGGCTACACCTTC. It specifies CASSFTTDHGYTF. The chain couples TRBV6-6 to TRBJ1-2; D is uncertain. The germline V gene has CDR1 MNHNY and CDR2 SVGAGI (reference sequence). This CDR3 spans 13 amino acids. The V and J ends lost 4 bases and 6 bases respectively, with 12 bases between them.